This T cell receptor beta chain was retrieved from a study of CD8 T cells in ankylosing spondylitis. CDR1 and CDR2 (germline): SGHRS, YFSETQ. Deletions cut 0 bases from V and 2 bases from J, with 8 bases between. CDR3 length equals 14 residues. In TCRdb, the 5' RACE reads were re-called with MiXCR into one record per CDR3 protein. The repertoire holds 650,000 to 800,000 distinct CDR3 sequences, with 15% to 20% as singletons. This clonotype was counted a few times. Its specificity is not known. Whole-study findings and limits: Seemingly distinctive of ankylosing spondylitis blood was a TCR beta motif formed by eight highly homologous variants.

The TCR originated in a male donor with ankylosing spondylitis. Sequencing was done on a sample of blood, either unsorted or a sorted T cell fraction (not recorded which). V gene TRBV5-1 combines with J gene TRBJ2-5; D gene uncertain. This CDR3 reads CASSLGHLQETQYF. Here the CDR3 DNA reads TGCGCCAGCAGCTTGGGACATCTACAAGAGACCCAGTACTTC.